The source of this T cell receptor (beta chain) is a study of siplizumab effects on memory and regulatory T cells. This clone was counted once. The method was immunoSEQ multiplex PCR; TCRdb's version includes in-frame clones alone and lacks a portion of them. The table records approximately 110,000 clones, about 92% of them present only once. Germline V gene sequence: CDR1 MNHEY, CDR2 SMNVEV (reference sequence). This CDR3 contains 14 residues. The J segment lost 0 bases and the V segment lost 8 bases, leaving 4 bases of the junction unmatched. The sample taken for sequencing was CD4+ T cells sorted from blood. The clonotype was recovered from a human donor in good health. V usage is TRBV27 and J usage is TRBJ1-5; 7 bases map to TRBD1. DNA of the CDR3: TGTGCCAGCGGGACAGTTTATAGCAATCAGCCCCAGCATTTT. Protein sequence: CASGTVYSNQPQHF.